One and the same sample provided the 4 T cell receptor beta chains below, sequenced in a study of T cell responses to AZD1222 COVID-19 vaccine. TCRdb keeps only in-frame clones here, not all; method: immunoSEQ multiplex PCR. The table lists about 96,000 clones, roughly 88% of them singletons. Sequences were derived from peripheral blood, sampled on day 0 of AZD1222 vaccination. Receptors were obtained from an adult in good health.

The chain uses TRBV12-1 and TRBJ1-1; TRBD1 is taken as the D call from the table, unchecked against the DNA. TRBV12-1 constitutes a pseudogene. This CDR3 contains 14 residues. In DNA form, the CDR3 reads TGTGCCAGCAGCTCTCCTCCCCAGGGCACTGAAGCTTTCTTT. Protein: CASSSPPQGTEAFF.

CDR3 bases: TGTGCCTGGAGTGACAGGCATGAGCAGTACTTC. This translates into CAWSDRHEQYF. This rearrangement joins TRBV30 to TRBJ2-7; a weak D match, TRBD1 (5 bases). From germline, CDR1 is GTSNPN and CDR2 SVGIG (reference sequence). Trimming took off 1 base at V and 7 bases at J, with 8 bases between the two ends. The CDR3 has 11 residues.

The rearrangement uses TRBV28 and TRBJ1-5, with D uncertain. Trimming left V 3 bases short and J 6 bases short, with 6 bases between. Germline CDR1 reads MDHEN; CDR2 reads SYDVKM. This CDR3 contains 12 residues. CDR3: CASSFSSQPQHF. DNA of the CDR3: TGTGCCAGCAGTTTCTCAAGTCAGCCCCAGCATTTT.

CDR3 nucleotide sequence: TGTGCCACCAGCAGAGATCAGGGGGTATACAATGAGCAGTTCTTC. Translation: CATSRDQGVYNEQFF. The genes are TRBV15 and TRBJ2-1; 7 bases are a match to TRBD1. Germline V gene lookup returns CDR1 LNHNV and CDR2 YYDKDF (reference sequence). This CDR3 spans 15 amino acids. Trimming removed 0 bases from V and 4 bases from J; junction bases left unmatched: 3.